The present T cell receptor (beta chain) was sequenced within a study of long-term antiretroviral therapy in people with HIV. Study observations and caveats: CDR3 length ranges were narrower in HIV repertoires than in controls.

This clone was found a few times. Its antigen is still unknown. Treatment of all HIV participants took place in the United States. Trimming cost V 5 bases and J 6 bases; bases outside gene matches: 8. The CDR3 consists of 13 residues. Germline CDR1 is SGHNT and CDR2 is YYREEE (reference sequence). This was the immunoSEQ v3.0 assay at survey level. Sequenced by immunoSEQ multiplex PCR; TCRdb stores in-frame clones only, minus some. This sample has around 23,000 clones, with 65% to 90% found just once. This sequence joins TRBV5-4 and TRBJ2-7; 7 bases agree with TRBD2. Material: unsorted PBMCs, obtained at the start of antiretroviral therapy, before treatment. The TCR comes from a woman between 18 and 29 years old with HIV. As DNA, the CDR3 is TGTGCCAGCAGGGGGGGGACCGGCGGCGAGCAGTACTTC. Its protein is CASRGGTGGEQYF.